Sequencing of this T cell receptor (beta chain) was carried out in a study of blood T cell repertoires in COVID-19. Study information: Italy, Spain and the United States were the sources of the convalescent and acute COVID-19 samples.

Some clones are missing from TCRdb's copy, which holds only in-frame ones; the method was immunoSEQ multiplex PCR. Of over 70,000 clones listed, approximately 90% were seen once; the top ten hold 2% to 2.5%. With 4 bases removed from V and 5 bases from J, the gap between germline ends came to 10 bases. Germline V lookup: CDR1 SGHKS, CDR2 YYEKEE (reference sequence). The CDR3 has 12 amino acids. Specimen: peripheral blood. The V and J genes are TRBV5-5 and TRBJ2-7; D call uncertain. The origin of this receptor is a human donor with active COVID-19. The donor label of this sample is uncertain. The chain's CDR3 is CASSRPEDEQYF. CDR3 DNA sequence: TGTGCCAGCAGCCGGCCAGAGGACGAGCAGTACTTC.